This is a list of T cell receptor beta chains from one sample in a study of blood T cell repertoires in COVID-19. Sequenced by immunoSEQ multiplex PCR; TCRdb stores in-frame clones only, minus some. This sample has 160,000 or so clones, with around 83% found just once. The sequenced sample was peripheral blood. Receptors originate from a human donor in a cohort sampled during active COVID-19. The CDR3 runs from the conserved cysteine through the conserved F or W. The D gene is left open where the match is weak. Not every row has a clone size; where given, it reads once, few, many or a size class.

clone_size,d_call,j_call,v_call,cdr3_aa,cdr3_nt
.,.,TRBJ2-1,TRBV11-2,CASSLAPINEQFF,TGTGCCAGCAGCTTAGCCCCCATCAATGAGCAGTTCTTC
.,TRBD1,TRBJ2-7,TRBV25-1,CASRQTGNLYEQYF,TGTGCCAGCAGACAGACAGGGAACCTCTACGAGCAGTACTTC
.,TRBD2,TRBJ2-1,TRBV7-3,CASSLIGTSFEQFF,TGTGCCAGCAGCTTAATCGGGACTAGCTTTGAGCAGTTCTTC
.,TRBD1,TRBJ2-3,TRBV5-1,CASSTGGRTDTQYF,TGCGCCAGCTCGACAGGGGGTCGGACAGATACGCAGTATTTT
.,TRBD2,TRBJ2-7,TRBV2,CASSVEVAGITYEQYF,TGTGCCAGCAGTGTGGAAGTAGCGGGAATTACCTACGAGCAGTACTTC
.,TRBD2,TRBJ2-2,TRBV12-5,CASGARLAGTNTGELFF,TGTGCTAGTGGTGCCCGACTAGCGGGAACGAACACCGGGGAGCTGTTTTTT
.,TRBD1,TRBJ1-1,TRBV7-2,CASSARQGAYTEAFF,TGTGCCAGCAGCGCTCGACAGGGGGCTTACACTGAAGCTTTCTTT
.,TRBD1,TRBJ2-5,TRBV20-1,CITGGQETQYF,TGCATTACAGGGGGCCAAGAGACCCAGTACTTC
.,TRBD2,TRBJ2-7,TRBV28,CASRTGTSGTPYEQYF,TGTGCCAGCAGAACCGGGACTAGCGGAACCCCCTACGAGCAGTACTTC
.,TRBD2,TRBJ2-7,TRBV5-1,CASSLDPPRERENYEQYF,TGCGCCAGCAGCTTGGACCCTCCCCGGGAGCGGGAGAACTACGAGCAGTACTTC
.,.,TRBJ2-7,TRBV5-8,CASRARDKQLYEQYF,TGTGCCAGCAGGGCCCGGGACAAACAACTCTACGAGCAGTACTTC
.,.,TRBJ1-1,TRBV28,CASSAPRRDTEAFF,TGTGCCAGCAGTGCCCCCCGCAGGGACACTGAAGCTTTCTTT
.,.,TRBJ2-1,TRBV5-1,CASSLASGGPEQFF,TGCGCCAGCAGCTTGGCCTCCGGGGGTCCTGAGCAGTTCTTC
.,TRBD2,TRBJ2-3,TRBV29-1,CSVEWGGTSTDTQYF,TGCAGCGTTGAATGGGGGGGGACTAGCACAGATACGCAGTATTTT
.,TRBD1,TRBJ2-7,TRBV27,CASSPRDRGREQYF,TGTGCCAGCAGTCCCCGGGACAGGGGGCGTGAGCAGTACTTC
.,.,TRBJ2-7,TRBV6-6,CASSGRLRSYEQYF,TGTGCCAGCAGTGGGCGTCTAAGGTCCTACGAGCAGTACTTC
.,.,TRBJ2-1,TRBV24-1,CATSDLWGLAARPGNEQFF,TGTGCCACCAGTGATTTGTGGGGATTAGCGGCGCGCCCTGGGAATGAGCAGTTCTTC
.,.,TRBJ1-1,TRBV3-1/TRBV3-2,CASSQVRGRSQGAFF,TGTGCCAGCAGCCAAGTTAGGGGCAGGAGCCAGGGAGCTTTCTTT
.,TRBD1,TRBJ2-6,TRBV7-2,CASSTDRGNSGANVLTF,TGTGCCAGCAGCACCGACAGGGGCAATTCAGGGGCCAACGTCCTGACTTTC
.,.,TRBJ2-1,TRBV6-4,CASSDSPRRVSSYNEQFF,TGTGCCAGCAGTGACTCCCCCCGTCGGGTTAGCTCCTACAATGAGCAGTTCTTC
once,TRBD2,TRBJ2-7,TRBV3-1/TRBV3-2,CASSQDRQAGAAYEQYF,TGTGCCAGCAGCCAAGATCGCCAAGCGGGGGCTGCCTACGAGCAGTACTTC
.,TRBD1,TRBJ1-2,TRBV2,CASITDRFGGYTF,TGTGCCAGCATTACGGACAGGTTCGGAGGCTACACCTTC
.,.,TRBJ2-7,TRBV29-1,CSVGTGTYEQYF,TGCAGCGTTGGAACAGGTACCTACGAGCAGTACTTC
.,TRBD1,TRBJ1-2,TRBV19,CASSIPGQGNYGYTF,TGTGCCAGTAGTATCCCGGGACAGGGCAACTATGGCTACACCTTC
.,.,TRBJ2-3,TRBV28,CASSPPGGSTDTQYF,TGTGCCAGCAGTCCCCCTGGCGGGAGCACAGATACGCAGTATTTT
.,.,TRBJ1-2,TRBV19,CATSLNYGYTF,TGTGCCACGAGCCTCAACTATGGCTACACCTTC
once,TRBD2,TRBJ2-3,TRBV3-1/TRBV3-2,CASSRISGRAGDTQYF,TGTGCCAGCAGCCGGATTAGCGGGAGGGCGGGAGATACGCAGTATTTT
.,TRBD1,TRBJ2-7,TRBV6-2/TRBV6-3,CASSYSTGTGNSYEQYF,TGTGCCAGCAGTTACTCGACCGGGACAGGAAACTCCTACGAGCAGTACTTC
.,.,TRBJ2-4,TRBV4-3,CASSQDNLSPKNIQYF,TGCGCCAGCAGCCAAGATAATTTGAGCCCCAAAAACATTCAGTACTTC
.,.,TRBJ2-7,TRBV6-2/TRBV6-3,CASSRHDGPPYEQYF,TGTGCCAGCAGCCGACACGATGGCCCCCCCTACGAGCAGTACTTC
.,TRBD2,TRBJ2-7,TRBV28,CASSLSLAGLSYEQYF,TGTGCCAGCAGTTTAAGTCTAGCGGGCCTATCCTACGAGCAGTACTTC
.,TRBD1,TRBJ2-7,TRBV27,CASSWGTGTGYEQYF,TGTGCCAGCAGTTGGGGGACAGGGACGGGGTACGAGCAGTACTTC
.,TRBD2,TRBJ2-7,TRBV18,CASSPPFGGYEQYF,TGTGCCAGCTCACCACCGTTCGGGGGGTACGAGCAGTACTTC
.,TRBD2,TRBJ2-1,TRBV4-3,CASSQAYESGGAYEQFF,TGCGCCAGCAGCCAGGCCTACGAAAGCGGGGGGGCCTATGAGCAGTTCTTC
.,.,TRBJ1-5,TRBV29-1,CSVEDVQLTPSNQPQHF,TGCAGCGTTGAAGACGTACAGCTCACTCCTAGCAATCAGCCCCAGCATTTT
.,.,TRBJ1-2,TRBV6-5,CASSYRQGGYGYTF,TGTGCCAGCAGTTACCGGCAAGGAGGCTATGGCTACACCTTC
.,.,TRBJ1-1,TRBV6-5,CASTNRERNTEAFF,TGTGCCAGCACAAACAGGGAAAGGAACACTGAAGCTTTCTTT
few,.,TRBJ2-7,TRBV3-1/TRBV3-2,CASSQDHTSGYEQYF,TGTGCCAGCAGCCAAGATCACACCTCTGGCTACGAGCAGTACTTC
.,TRBD1,TRBJ1-1,TRBV5-1,CASSPGQGREWNTEAFF,TGCGCCAGCAGCCCGGGACAGGGCAGAGAGTGGAACACTGAAGCTTTCTTT
once,.,TRBJ1-1,TRBV6-1,CASSERDNSPDF,TGTGCCAGCAGTGAGAGGGACAACTCACCCGACTTT
.,TRBD1,TRBJ2-3,TRBV7-6,CASSPRQGSQGSTQYF,TGTGCCAGCAGCCCACGACAGGGAAGTCAGGGGAGTACGCAGTATTTT
.,.,TRBJ1-1,TRBV12-3/TRBV12-4,CASLQGTNTEAFF,TGTGCCAGTCTACAGGGTACGAACACTGAAGCTTTCTTT
.,.,TRBJ1-5,TRBV19,CASTFWGGMVDQPQHF,TGTGCCAGTACCTTCTGGGGCGGGATGGTAGATCAGCCCCAGCATTTT
.,.,TRBJ2-6,TRBV7-2,CASSHLAPGANVLTF,TGTGCCAGCAGCCACCTGGCCCCCGGGGCCAACGTCCTGACTTTC
once,.,TRBJ2-4,TRBV6-5,CASSRRLAKNIQYF,TGTGCCAGCAGCCGTCGACTAGCCAAAAACATTCAGTACTTC
.,TRBD2,TRBJ2-7,TRBV27,CASSVGAGVIWEQYF,TGTGCCAGCAGTGTAGGAGCGGGAGTAATATGGGAGCAGTACTTC
.,TRBD1,TRBJ1-1,TRBV19,CASSVRTGGNTEAFF,TGTGCCAGTAGTGTCCGGACAGGGGGCAACACTGAAGCTTTCTTT
few,TRBD1,TRBJ2-7,TRBV7-2,CASSPGQGLIYEQYF,TGTGCCAGCAGCCCGGGACAGGGGCTCATCTACGAGCAGTACTTC
.,.,TRBJ2-7,TRBV7-2,CASSFPGVGSHEQYF,TGTGCCAGCAGCTTTCCTGGGGTCGGGAGCCACGAGCAGTACTTC
.,.,TRBJ2-7,TRBV6-2/TRBV6-3,CASSYRAGPYEQYF,TGTGCCAGCAGTTACCGGGCGGGGCCCTACGAGCAGTACTTC
.,.,TRBJ2-7,TRBV6-5,CASSSPRDEQYF,TGTGCCAGCAGCTCCCCCAGGGACGAGCAGTACTTC
.,.,TRBJ2-2,TRBV29-1,CSVDCGMNTGELFF,TGCAGCGTTGACTGCGGGATGAACACCGGGGAGCTGTTTTTT
.,.,TRBJ1-2,TRBV5-1,CASSLGGSNYGYTF,TGCGCCAGCAGCTTGGGCGGTTCTAACTATGGCTACACCTTC
.,.,TRBJ2-1,TRBV15,CATSRGWGPYNEQFF,TGTGCCACCAGCAGAGGATGGGGGCCTTACAATGAGCAGTTCTTC
.,.,TRBJ2-2,TRBV24-1,CATSDPGTYTGELFF,TGTGCCACCAGTGACCCCGGGACTTACACCGGGGAGCTGTTTTTT
once,.,TRBJ2-7,TRBV19,CASSIDHGYEQYF,TGTGCCAGTAGTATAGATCACGGCTACGAGCAGTACTTC
.,TRBD1,TRBJ1-1,TRBV27,CASSPVRPLRQGSTEAFF,TGTGCCAGCAGTCCAGTCAGGCCATTGCGACAGGGGTCCACTGAAGCTTTCTTT
.,.,TRBJ2-7,TRBV7-2,CASSLGQGTYEQYF,TGTGCCAGCAGCTTAGGCCAGGGCACCTACGAGCAGTACTTC
.,.,TRBJ2-7,TRBV6-5,CASSYSLARSYEQYF,TGTGCCAGCAGTTACTCGTTGGCCCGTTCCTACGAGCAGTACTTC
few,.,TRBJ1-3,TRBV11-2,CASSLDEGPAGNTIYF,TGTGCCAGCAGCTTAGATGAGGGCCCGGCTGGAAACACCATATATTTT